One and the same sample provided the 18 T cell receptor beta chains below, sequenced in a study of metastatic and nonmetastatic thyroid tumors. Thyroid surgery had not been preceded by any treatment in any patient. From the PCR reads, TCRdb re-called clones with MiXCR. The profile shows tens of thousands of clones, 15% to 20% of them singletons. Sequencing input: blood. The origin of the receptors is a male donor with papillary thyroid cancer or a benign thyroid nodule (not recorded which). Some clones in this sample may be carry-over from other donors' samples.

This clone was counted at least ten times. This chain uses TRBV20-1 with TRBJ2-3, with 10 bases fitting TRBD2. Germline CDR1 reads DFQATT; CDR2 reads SNEGSKA (reference sequence). The CDR3 covers 15 residues. With 4 bases clipped from V and 4 bases from J, the junction kept 8 bases outside the gene matches. CDR3 in amino acids: CSATSSGSISDTQYF. In DNA, the CDR3 is TGCAGTGCTACATCTAGCGGGAGTATATCAGATACGCAGTATTTT.

This clone was seen at least ten times. J is TRBJ2-7 and V is TRBV29-1, with a tentative D call TRBD2 (5 bases). The germline CDR1 and CDR2 sequences are SQVTM and ANQGSEA. V shed 6 bases and J shed 6 bases, with 15 bases lying between them. The CDR3 spans 12 residues. The CDR3 sequence: CSVLVGGLEQYF. The CDR3 DNA is TGCAGCGTCCTAGTTGGTGGACTCGAGCAGTACTTC.

This clone is categorized as medium-sized. The rearrangement joins TRBV20-1 to TRBJ2-7; no definite D call. Germline V CDR1 and CDR2: DFQATT, SNEGSKA (reference sequence). The CDR3 is 13 residues long. V was trimmed by 1 base and J by 3 bases, leaving 10 bases between them. DNA of the CDR3: TGCAGTGCTAGAGGGACGGCCGACTACGAGCAGTACTTC. Its translation: CSARGTADYEQYF.

This clone was seen at least ten times. The chain couples TRBV12-3 or TRBV12-4 to TRBJ1-2, with 7 bases lining up with TRBD1. The CDR3 sequence is 14 residues long. Trimming at V came to 2 bases and at J to 5 bases, leaving 5 bases not matched to a gene. The CDR3 sequence is CASSLQGGKYGYTF. CDR3 nucleotide sequence: TGTGCCAGCAGTTTACAGGGGGGGAAGTATGGCTACACCTTC.

Many counts were recorded for this clone. V usage is TRBV20-1 and J usage is TRBJ2-3, with D uncertain. V was trimmed by 0 bases and J by 6 bases, leaving 16 bases between them. Germline CDR1 DFQATT, CDR2 SNEGSKA (reference sequence). The CDR3 covers 15 residues. The CDR3 nucleotides read TGCAGTGCTAGAGATCCCCTCCATGGCCGGGATACGCAGTATTTT. It specifies CSARDPLHGRDTQYF.

Comments on this clone: The junction departs from germline at one end; a sequencing error may be responsible. V and J are TRBV6-4 and TRBJ1-2, with D possibly TRBD1 on 5 matching bases. The germline CDR1 and CDR2 sequences are MRHNA and SNTAGT. The CDR3 covers 14 residues. In DNA form, the CDR3 reads TGTGCCAGCAGTGACGTGTGGGGGAAGGTTGGCAACACCTTC. It codes for CASSDVWGKVGNTF.

This clone was picked up many times. The genes are TRBV9 and TRBJ1-6, with 7 bases identical to TRBD1. Germline values: CDR1 SGDLS, CDR2 YYNGEE. Trimming removed 3 bases from V and 7 bases from J; junction bases left unmatched: 7. This CDR3 contains 15 residues. The CDR3 here is CASSAGTVPNSPLHF. CDR3 sequence (DNA): TGTGCCAGCAGCGCCGGGACAGTACCGAATTCACCCCTCCACTTT.

On this clone itself: An end of the junction differs from the germline gene, which may be a read error. The V call is TRBV20-1, the J call TRBJ2-1; D unclear. The CDR3 length is 15 residues. Per germline, CDR1 DFQATT and CDR2 SNEGSKA (reference sequence). CDR3 amino acids: CSARGRAHSYNDQFF. Written as DNA, the CDR3 is TGCAGTGCTAGAGGCCGGGCCCACTCCTACAATGATCAGTTCTTC.

This clone appeared a few times. This sequence joins TRBV10-3 and TRBJ2-3, with D tentatively TRBD2 (7 bases). Trimming shortened V by 0 bases and J by 5 bases, and 12 bases separated the two germline ends. This CDR3 region has 15 residues. The germline V gene has CDR1 ENHRY and CDR2 SYGVKD. CDR3 protein: CAISESGGGGDTQYF. The CDR3 DNA sequence: TGTGCCATCAGTGAGTCAGGGGGAGGGGGAGATACGCAGTATTTT.

In this sample, this clone turned up many times. The genes are TRBV4-1 and TRBJ1-1, with unresolved D. V shed 3 bases and J shed 4 bases, with 9 bases lying between them. Germline loops: CDR1 MGHRA, CDR2 YSYEKL. This CDR3 spans 13 amino acids. Here the CDR3 reads CASSHHESTEAFF. CDR3 nucleotides: TGCGCCAGCAGCCATCACGAGAGCACTGAAGCTTTCTTT.

This clone was observed at least ten times. The rearrangement uses TRBV6-5 and TRBJ1-2, with D possibly being TRBD1 (5 bases). The V gene's germline CDR1 is MNHEY and CDR2 SVGAGI. Trimming pared 2 bases from V and 6 bases from J, leaving 19 bases between. The CDR3 is made up of 16 amino acids. The CDR3 reads CASSYTPWEEGNGYTF. The CDR3 nucleotides read TGTGCCAGCAGTTACACCCCTTGGGAGGAGGGGAATGGCTACACCTTC.

This clone has a count of ten or more. This chain connects TRBV19 to TRBJ1-5; possible D gene TRBD1, 6 bases. V was shortened by 3 bases and J by 6 bases, with 15 bases between the two germline ends. The CDR3 is made up of 15 amino acids. Germline loops: CDR1 LNHDA, CDR2 SQIVND (reference sequence). The DNA for the CDR3 is TGTGCCAGTAGTATTCGATCTGGGGGCAGTCAGCCCCAGCATTTT. It yields the protein CASSIRSGGSQPQHF.

The rearrangement uses TRBV5-1 and TRBJ1-5, with D tentatively TRBD1 (5 bases). Germline values: CDR1 SGHRS, CDR2 YFSETQ. The germline V and J ends were trimmed by 4 bases and 5 bases, with 16 bases remaining between them. This CDR3 spans 15 amino acids. The CDR3 DNA sequence: TGCGCCAGCAGCCCGGACATCGGAAATTATCAGCCCCAGCATTTT. As protein: CASSPDIGNYQPQHF.

By sample share, this clone is medium-sized (0.01 to 0.1%). This chain connects TRBV4-1 to TRBJ1-4; unclear D gene. The germline gives CDR1 MGHRA, CDR2 YSYEKL. This CDR3 region has 13 residues. The germline V and J ends were trimmed by 4 bases and 4 bases, with 7 bases remaining between them. CDR3 sequence reads: CASSRWRNEKLFF. The DNA of the CDR3 is TGCGCCAGCAGCCGCTGGCGTAATGAAAAACTGTTTTTT.

This chain uses TRBV10-1 with TRBJ2-7; 7 nucleotides match TRBD2. The germline gives CDR1 WNHNN, CDR2 SYGVQD (reference sequence). The CDR3 extends over 14 amino acids. V trimming: 3 bases; J trimming: 7 bases; junction bases outside the gene matches: 9. CDR3 coding DNA: TGCGCCAGCAGTGATACTAGCGTGGGCTATGAGCAGTACTTC. Its translation: CASSDTSVGYEQYF.

This clone has a handful of counts. Just one base apart from a much larger clone, this may be a read error. At the DNA level, this CDR3 is encoded by other sequences in the same sample as well. The gene calls are TRBV19 and TRBJ2-5; 7 nucleotides agree with TRBD1. Looked up from germline, CDR1 is LNHDA and CDR2 is SQIVND (reference sequence). The CDR3 has 15 amino acids. CDR3 protein: CASSSTGLQQETQYF. DNA for the CDR3: TGTGCCAGTAGTTCGACAGGGCTCCAACAAGAGACACAGTACTTC. The variable domain in full, completed from reference TRBV19 and TRBJ2-5, reads DGGITQSPKYLFRKEGQNVTLSCEQNLNHDAMYWYRQDPGQGLRLIYYSQIVNDFQKGDIAEGYSVSREKKESFPLTVTSAQKNPTAFYLCASSSTGLQQETQYFGPGTRLLVL.

V and J are TRBV11-2 and TRBJ2-3; tentatively, D is TRBD1 or TRBD2 (5 bases each). The CDR3 runs to 17 residues. V was cut by 1 base and J by 1 base, with 15 bases left in between. Germline V gene data show CDR1 as SGHAT and CDR2 as FQNNGV. In DNA, the CDR3 is TGTGCCAGCAGCTTAGGACTCCGAGGGGTAGGCACAGATACGCAGTATTTT. Translating gives CASSLGLRGVGTDTQYF.

Ten or more counts support this clone. The chain couples TRBV10-3 to TRBJ2-7; D is unresolved. CDR1 is ENHRY, CDR2 SYGVKD, per germline. The CDR3 runs to 13 residues. The V gene lost 5 bases and the J gene lost 4 bases, with 12 bases spanning the gap. The CDR3 sequence: CAISKQTAYEQYF. CDR3 sequence (DNA): TGTGCCATCAGTAAACAGACTGCTTACGAGCAGTACTTC.